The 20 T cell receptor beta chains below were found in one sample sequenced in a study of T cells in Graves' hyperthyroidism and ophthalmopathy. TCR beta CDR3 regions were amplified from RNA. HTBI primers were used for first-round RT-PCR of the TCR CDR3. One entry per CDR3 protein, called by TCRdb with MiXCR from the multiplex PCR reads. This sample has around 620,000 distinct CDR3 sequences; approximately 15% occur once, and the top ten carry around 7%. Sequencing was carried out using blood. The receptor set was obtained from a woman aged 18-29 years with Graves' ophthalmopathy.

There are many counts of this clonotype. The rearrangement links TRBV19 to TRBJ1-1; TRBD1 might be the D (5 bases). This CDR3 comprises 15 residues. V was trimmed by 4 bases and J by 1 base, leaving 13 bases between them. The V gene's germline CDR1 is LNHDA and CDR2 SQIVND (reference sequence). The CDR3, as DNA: TGTGCCAGTAGTAAAACCGGGACGGGGAACACTGAAGCTTTCTTT. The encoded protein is CASSKTGTGNTEAFF.

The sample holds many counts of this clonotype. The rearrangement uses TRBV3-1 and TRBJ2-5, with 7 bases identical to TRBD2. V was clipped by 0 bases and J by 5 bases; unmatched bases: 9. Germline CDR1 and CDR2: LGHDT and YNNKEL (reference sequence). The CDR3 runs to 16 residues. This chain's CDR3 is CASSQDYAGAGETQYF. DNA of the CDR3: TGTGCCAGCAGCCAAGATTATGCGGGAGCCGGGGAGACCCAGTACTTC.

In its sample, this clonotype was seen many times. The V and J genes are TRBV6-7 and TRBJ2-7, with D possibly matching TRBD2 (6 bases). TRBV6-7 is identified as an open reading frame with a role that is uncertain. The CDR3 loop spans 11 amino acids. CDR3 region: CARPGSDEQYF. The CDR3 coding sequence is TGTGCGAGGCCCGGGAGCGACGAGCAGTACTTC.

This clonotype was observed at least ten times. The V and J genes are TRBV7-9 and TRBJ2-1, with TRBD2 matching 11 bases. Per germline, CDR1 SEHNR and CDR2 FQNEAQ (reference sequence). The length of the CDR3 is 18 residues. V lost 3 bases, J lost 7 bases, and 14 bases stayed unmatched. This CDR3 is CASSFLERLAGGPNEQFF. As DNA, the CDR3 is TGTGCCAGCAGCTTCTTGGAGCGGCTAGCGGGAGGCCCAAATGAGCAGTTCTTC.

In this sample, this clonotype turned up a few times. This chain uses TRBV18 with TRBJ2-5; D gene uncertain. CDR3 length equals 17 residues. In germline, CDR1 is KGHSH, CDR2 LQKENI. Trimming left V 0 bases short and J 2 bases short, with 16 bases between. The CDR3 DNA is TGTGCCAGCTCACCACCAGGCTGGGATCACCCACAAGAGACCCAGTACTTC. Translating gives CASSPPGWDHPQETQYF.

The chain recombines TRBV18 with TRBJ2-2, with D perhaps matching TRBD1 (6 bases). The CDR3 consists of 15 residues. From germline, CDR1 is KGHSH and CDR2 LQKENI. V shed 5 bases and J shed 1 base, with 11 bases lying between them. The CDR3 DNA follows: TGTGCCAGCTCATGGACAGAACTGAACACCGGGGAGCTGTTTTTT. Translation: CASSWTELNTGELFF.

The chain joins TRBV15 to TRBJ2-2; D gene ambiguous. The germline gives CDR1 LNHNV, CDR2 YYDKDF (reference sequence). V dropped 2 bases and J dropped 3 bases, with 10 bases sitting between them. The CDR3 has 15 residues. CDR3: CATSRPHSDTGELFF. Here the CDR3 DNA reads TGTGCCACCAGCAGACCTCATTCGGACACCGGGGAGCTGTTTTTT.

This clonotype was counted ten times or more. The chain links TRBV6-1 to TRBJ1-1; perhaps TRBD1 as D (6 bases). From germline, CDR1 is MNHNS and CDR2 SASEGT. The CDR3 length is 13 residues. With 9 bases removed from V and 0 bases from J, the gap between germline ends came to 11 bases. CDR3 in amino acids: CASSTGMNTEAFF. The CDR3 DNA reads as TGTGCCAGTTCTACAGGGATGAACACTGAAGCTTTCTTT.

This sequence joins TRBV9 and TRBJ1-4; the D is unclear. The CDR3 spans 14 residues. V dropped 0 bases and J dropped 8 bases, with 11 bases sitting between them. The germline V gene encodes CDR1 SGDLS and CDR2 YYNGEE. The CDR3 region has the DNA TGTGCCAGCAGCGTAGCGGGTTATGACGAAAAACTGTTTTTT. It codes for CASSVAGYDEKLFF. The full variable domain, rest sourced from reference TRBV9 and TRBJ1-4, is DSGVTQTPKHLITATGQRVTLRCSPRSGDLSVYWYQQSLDQGLQFLIQYYNGEERAKGNILERFSAQQFPDLHSELNLSSLELGDSALYFCASSVAGYDEKLFFGSGTQLSVL.

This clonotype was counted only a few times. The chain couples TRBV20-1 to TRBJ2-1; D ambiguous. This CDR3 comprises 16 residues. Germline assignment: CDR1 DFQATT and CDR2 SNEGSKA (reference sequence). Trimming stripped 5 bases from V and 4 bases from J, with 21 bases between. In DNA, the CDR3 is TGCAGTGCTTACACCTCGACTGGAAACCTATACAATGAGCAGTTCTTC. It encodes CSAYTSTGNLYNEQFF.

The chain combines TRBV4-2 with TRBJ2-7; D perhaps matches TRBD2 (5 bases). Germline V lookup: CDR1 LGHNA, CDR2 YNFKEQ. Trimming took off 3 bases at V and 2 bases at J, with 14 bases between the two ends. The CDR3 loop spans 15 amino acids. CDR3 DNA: TGTGCCAGCAGCCAGGAGGCCTATACCCCCTACGAGCAGTACTTC. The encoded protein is CASSQEAYTPYEQYF.

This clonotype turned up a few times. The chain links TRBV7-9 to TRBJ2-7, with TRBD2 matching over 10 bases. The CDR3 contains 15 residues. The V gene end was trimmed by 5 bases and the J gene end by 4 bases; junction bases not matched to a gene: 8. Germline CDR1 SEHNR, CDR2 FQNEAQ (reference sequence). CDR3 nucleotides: TGTGCCAGCAGCCAGGCTAGCGGGAGTCCGTACGAGCAGTACTTC. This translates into CASSQASGSPYEQYF.

The DNA of the CDR3 is TGCAGCGCCCTAGCGGGGGGCGCCGGCGGGGAGCTGTTTTTT. Translation: CSALAGGAGGELFF. The chain uses TRBV29-1 and TRBJ2-2; TRBD2 matches 11 bases. The CDR3 totals 14 residues. Losses at the gene ends were 7 bases for V and 7 bases for J; bases not matched to a gene: 8. Germline V gene lookup returns CDR1 SQVTM and CDR2 ANQGSEA.

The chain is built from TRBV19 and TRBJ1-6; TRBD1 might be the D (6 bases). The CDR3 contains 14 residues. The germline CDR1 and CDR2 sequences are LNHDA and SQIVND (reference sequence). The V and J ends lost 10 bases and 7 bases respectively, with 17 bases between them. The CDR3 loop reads CATSNRDRNSPLHF. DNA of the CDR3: TGTGCCACTTCGAACAGGGATAGGAATTCACCCCTCCACTTT.

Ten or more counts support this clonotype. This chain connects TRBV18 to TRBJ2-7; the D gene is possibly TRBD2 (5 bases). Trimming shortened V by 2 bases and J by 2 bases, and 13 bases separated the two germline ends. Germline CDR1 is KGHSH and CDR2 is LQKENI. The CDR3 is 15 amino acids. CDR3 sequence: CASSPVSGFAYEQYF. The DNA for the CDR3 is TGTGCCAGCTCACCAGTGAGCGGTTTTGCCTACGAGCAGTACTTC.

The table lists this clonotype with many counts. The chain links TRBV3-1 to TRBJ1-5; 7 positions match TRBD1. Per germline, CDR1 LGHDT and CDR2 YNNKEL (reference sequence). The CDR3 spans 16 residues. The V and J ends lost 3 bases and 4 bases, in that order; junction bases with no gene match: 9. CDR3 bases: TGTGCCAGCAGCCACGGGACAGCAGCGGTAAATCAGCCCCAGCATTTT. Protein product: CASSHGTAAVNQPQHF.

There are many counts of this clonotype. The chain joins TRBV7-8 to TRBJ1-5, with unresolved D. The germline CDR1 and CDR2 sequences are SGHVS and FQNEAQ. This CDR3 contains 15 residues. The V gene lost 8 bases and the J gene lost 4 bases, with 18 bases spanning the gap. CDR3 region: CASSAASNTNQPQHF. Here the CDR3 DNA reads TGTGCCAGCTCGGCAGCCAGTAACACAAATCAGCCCCAGCATTTT.

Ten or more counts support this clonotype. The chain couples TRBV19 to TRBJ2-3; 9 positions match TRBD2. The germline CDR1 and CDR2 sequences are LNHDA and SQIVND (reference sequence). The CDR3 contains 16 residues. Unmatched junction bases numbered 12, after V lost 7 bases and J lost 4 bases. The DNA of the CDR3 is TGTGCCAGTAAGCTAGCGGGATCAAACGGGCCAGATACGCAGTATTTT. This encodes CASKLAGSNGPDTQYF. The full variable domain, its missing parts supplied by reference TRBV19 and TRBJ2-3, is DGGITQSPKYLFRKEGQNVTLSCEQNLNHDAMYWYRQDPGQGLRLIYYSQIVNDFQKGDIAEGYSVSREKKESFPLTVTSAQKNPTAFYLCASKLAGSNGPDTQYFGPGTRLTVL.

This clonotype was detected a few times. The CDR3 region is CASSGAPRGEQYF. The CDR3 DNA reads TGTGCCAGCAGCGGAGCCCCCCGAGGGGAGCAGTACTTC. V is TRBV11-1 and J is TRBJ2-7, with D possibly TRBD2 on 5 matching bases. CDR1 and CDR2 from the germline V gene are SGHAT and FQDESV (reference sequence). The V gene lost 5 bases and the J gene lost 7 bases, with 15 bases spanning the gap. The CDR3 is 13 residues long.

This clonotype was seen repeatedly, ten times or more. For the CDR3, the DNA is TGCAGTGCTAGGGCTTTCGCCGGGAACACTGAAGCTTTCTTT. Amino acid sequence: CSARAFAGNTEAFF. V and J are TRBV20-1 and TRBJ1-1, with D unresolved. The V and J ends lost 3 bases and 1 base respectively, with 12 bases between them. Germline V lookup: CDR1 DFQATT, CDR2 SNEGSKA (reference sequence). This CDR3 is 14 amino acids long.